The 14 T cell receptor beta chains below were found in one sample sequenced in a study of CD8 T cells in ankylosing spondylitis. TCRdb reprocessed the 5' RACE reads with MiXCR, giving one entry per CDR3 protein. The data hold about 7,900 distinct CDR3 sequences, with about 3.9% observed a single time. The sample taken for sequencing was blood, either unsorted or a sorted T cell fraction (not recorded which). The receptor source for this set is a female donor with ankylosing spondylitis or in good health (not recorded which).

This clonotype has at least ten counts. V is TRBV9 and J is TRBJ2-6; no clear D. Trimming removed 1 base from V and 1 base from J, with 12 bases in between. Germline CDR1 reads SGDLS; CDR2 reads YYNGEE. The CDR3 covers 17 residues. CDR3 sequence reads: CASSVLRGTSGANVLTF. As DNA, the CDR3 is TGTGCCAGCAGCGTACTCAGAGGAACTTCTGGGGCCAACGTCCTGACTTTC.

This clonotype was seen at least ten times. V usage is TRBV9 and J usage is TRBJ1-5; TRBD1 might be the D (5 bases). V was clipped by 3 bases and J by 4 bases, with 14 bases between them. The CDR3 covers 15 residues. The germline gives CDR1 SGDLS, CDR2 YYNGEE. The CDR3, as DNA: TGTGCCAGCAGCGACTCAGGGACCCCTAATCAGCCCCAGCATTTT. As protein: CASSDSGTPNQPQHF.

This clonotype is labeled as medium-sized. The chain combines TRBV9 with TRBJ1-2; 9 bases match TRBD1. Germline CDR1 is SGDLS and CDR2 is YYNGEE. The CDR3 extends over 14 amino acids. Losses at the gene ends were 3 bases for V and 4 bases for J; bases not matched to a gene: 4. The CDR3 DNA is TGTGCCAGCAGCGAGGGGGACAGGGTCTATGGCTACACCTTC. Amino acids: CASSEGDRVYGYTF. Full variable domain (rest looked up from reference TRBV9 and TRBJ1-2): DSGVTQTPKHLITATGQRVTLRCSPRSGDLSVYWYQQSLDQGLQFLIQYYNGEERAKGNILERFSAQQFPDLHSELNLSSLELGDSALYFCASSEGDRVYGYTFGSGTRLTVV.

Relative to its sample, this clonotype is medium-sized. The V gene is TRBV9, the J gene TRBJ2-3, with D perhaps matching TRBD2 (6 bases). The V gene lost 5 bases and the J gene lost 2 bases, with 18 bases spanning the gap. Per germline, CDR1 SGDLS and CDR2 YYNGEE. CDR3 size: 16 residues. The CDR3: CASSPPPAGLTDTQYF. As DNA, the CDR3 is TGTGCCAGCAGTCCCCCCCCCGCGGGGCTCACAGATACGCAGTATTTT.

Many counts were recorded for this clonotype. The genes are TRBV9 and TRBJ2-1, with D possibly called TRBD1 or TRBD2 (5 bases each). Trimming took 3 bases from V and 4 from J, leaving 14 bases between them. Germline V gene data show CDR1 as SGDLS and CDR2 as YYNGEE. The CDR3 has 15 amino acids. The CDR3, as DNA: TGTGCCAGCAGCGCACCGGGACGGCGGTACAATGAGCAGTTCTTC. Its translation is CASSAPGRRYNEQFF.

This clonotype appeared many times. DNA of the CDR3: TGTGCCAGCAGCGTGGGGTTGGGCCTTAGAGAGACCCAGTACTTC. Translating it yields CASSVGLGLRETQYF. The V and J genes are TRBV9 and TRBJ2-5; no clear D gene. Per the germline V gene, CDR1 is SGDLS and CDR2 is YYNGEE. The CDR3 consists of 15 residues. The V end was cut by 2 bases, the J end by 4 bases, with 15 bases between.

This clonotype showed up many times. The J gene is TRBJ2-2, the V gene TRBV9; D may match TRBD1 or TRBD2 (5 bases each). CDR1 is SGDLS and CDR2 is YYNGEE in the germline V gene. The V gene lost 8 bases and the J gene lost 6 bases, with 23 bases spanning the gap. This CDR3 has 16 amino acids. The CDR3: CASPAGLNRRAGELFF. As DNA, the CDR3 is TGTGCCAGTCCCGCCGGGCTAAACAGGCGGGCCGGGGAGCTGTTTTTT.

In its sample, this clonotype was seen a few times. The genes are TRBV9 and TRBJ2-3; 14 nucleotides agree with TRBD2. The V and J ends lost 4 bases and 4 bases, in that order; junction bases with no gene match: 5. Germline assignment: CDR1 SGDLS and CDR2 YYNGEE. The CDR3 is made up of 16 amino acids. The CDR3 coding sequence is TGTGCCAGCAGCATCGGGACTAGCGGGGGCTCAGATACGCAGTATTTT. The encoded protein is CASSIGTSGGSDTQYF.

This clonotype was seen at least ten times. The rearrangement joins TRBV9 to TRBJ2-5; 8 bases map to TRBD1. This CDR3 contains 16 residues. V shed 3 bases, J shed 5 bases, and the junction held 12 bases outside the gene matches. In germline, CDR1 is SGDLS, CDR2 YYNGEE. In DNA, the CDR3 is TGTGCCAGCAGCGATGGGCAGGGGGCAATCGGGGAGACCCAGTACTTC. It yields the protein CASSDGQGAIGETQYF. Supplemented by reference TRBV9 and TRBJ2-5, the full variable domain reads DSGVTQTPKHLITATGQRVTLRCSPRSGDLSVYWYQQSLDQGLQFLIQYYNGEERAKGNILERFSAQQFPDLHSELNLSSLELGDSALYFCASSDGQGAIGETQYFGPGTRLLVL.

This clonotype has just a few counts. The rearrangement uses TRBV9 and TRBJ2-7, with 10 nucleotides matching TRBD2. In germline, CDR1 is SGDLS, CDR2 YYNGEE. The CDR3 has 15 amino acids. Trimming took 4 bases from V and 6 from J; bases not matched to a gene: 10. The CDR3: CASSPSGGPSGEQYF. The CDR3 nucleotides read TGTGCCAGCAGCCCTAGCGGGGGCCCCTCCGGCGAGCAGTACTTC.

Sample share makes this clonotype medium-sized. The chain recombines TRBV9 with TRBJ2-7; no firm D call. Germline CDR1 SGDLS, CDR2 YYNGEE. The CDR3 runs 14 residues. Trimming stripped 3 bases from V and 7 bases from J, with 17 bases between. The CDR3 loop is CASSDPNSDAEQYF. The CDR3 bases are TGTGCCAGCAGCGACCCCAATTCTGATGCGGAGCAGTACTTC.

This clonotype was recorded many times. The V and J genes are TRBV9 and TRBJ2-2; TRBD1 agrees at 11 bases. Germline V CDR1 and CDR2: SGDLS, YYNGEE. The CDR3 is made up of 19 amino acids. Germline trimming cut 4 bases from V and 6 bases from J; bases unmatched to any gene: 17. The CDR3 loop is CASSPRPGQGDIYPGELFF. The DNA for the CDR3 is TGTGCCAGCAGCCCCCGCCCGGGACAGGGGGATATTTATCCCGGGGAGCTGTTTTTT.

This clonotype is labeled as medium-sized. V gene TRBV9 combines with J gene TRBJ2-5; possible D gene TRBD1, 6 bases. The V gene lost 0 bases and the J gene lost 5 bases, with 14 bases spanning the gap. Per the germline V gene, CDR1 is SGDLS and CDR2 is YYNGEE. This CDR3 is 15 amino acids long. CDR3 sequence: CASSVVPGQGETQYF. The CDR3 DNA reads as TGTGCCAGCAGCGTAGTGCCGGGACAAGGGGAGACCCAGTACTTC.

At least ten counts were recorded for this clonotype. V is TRBV9 and J is TRBJ2-1, with 10 bases aligning to TRBD2. The germline V gene has CDR1 SGDLS and CDR2 YYNGEE. Trimming removed 5 bases from V and 1 base from J; junction bases left unmatched: 9. The CDR3 is 17 amino acids. CDR3 protein: CASRPGLASVSYNEQFF. CDR3 bases: TGTGCCAGCAGACCGGGACTAGCGTCGGTTTCCTACAATGAGCAGTTCTTC.